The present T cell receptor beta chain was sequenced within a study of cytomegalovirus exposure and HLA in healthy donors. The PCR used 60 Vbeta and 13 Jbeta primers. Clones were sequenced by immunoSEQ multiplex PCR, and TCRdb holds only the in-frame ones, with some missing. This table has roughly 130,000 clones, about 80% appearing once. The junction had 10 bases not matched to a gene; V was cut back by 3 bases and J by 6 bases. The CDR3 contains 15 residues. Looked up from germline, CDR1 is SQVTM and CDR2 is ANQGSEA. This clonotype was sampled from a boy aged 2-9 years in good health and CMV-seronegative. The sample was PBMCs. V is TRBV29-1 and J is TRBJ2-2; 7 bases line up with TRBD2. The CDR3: CSVEGEGSKAGELFF. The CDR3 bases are TGCAGCGTTGAGGGGGAGGGGAGTAAGGCCGGGGAGCTGTTTTTT.